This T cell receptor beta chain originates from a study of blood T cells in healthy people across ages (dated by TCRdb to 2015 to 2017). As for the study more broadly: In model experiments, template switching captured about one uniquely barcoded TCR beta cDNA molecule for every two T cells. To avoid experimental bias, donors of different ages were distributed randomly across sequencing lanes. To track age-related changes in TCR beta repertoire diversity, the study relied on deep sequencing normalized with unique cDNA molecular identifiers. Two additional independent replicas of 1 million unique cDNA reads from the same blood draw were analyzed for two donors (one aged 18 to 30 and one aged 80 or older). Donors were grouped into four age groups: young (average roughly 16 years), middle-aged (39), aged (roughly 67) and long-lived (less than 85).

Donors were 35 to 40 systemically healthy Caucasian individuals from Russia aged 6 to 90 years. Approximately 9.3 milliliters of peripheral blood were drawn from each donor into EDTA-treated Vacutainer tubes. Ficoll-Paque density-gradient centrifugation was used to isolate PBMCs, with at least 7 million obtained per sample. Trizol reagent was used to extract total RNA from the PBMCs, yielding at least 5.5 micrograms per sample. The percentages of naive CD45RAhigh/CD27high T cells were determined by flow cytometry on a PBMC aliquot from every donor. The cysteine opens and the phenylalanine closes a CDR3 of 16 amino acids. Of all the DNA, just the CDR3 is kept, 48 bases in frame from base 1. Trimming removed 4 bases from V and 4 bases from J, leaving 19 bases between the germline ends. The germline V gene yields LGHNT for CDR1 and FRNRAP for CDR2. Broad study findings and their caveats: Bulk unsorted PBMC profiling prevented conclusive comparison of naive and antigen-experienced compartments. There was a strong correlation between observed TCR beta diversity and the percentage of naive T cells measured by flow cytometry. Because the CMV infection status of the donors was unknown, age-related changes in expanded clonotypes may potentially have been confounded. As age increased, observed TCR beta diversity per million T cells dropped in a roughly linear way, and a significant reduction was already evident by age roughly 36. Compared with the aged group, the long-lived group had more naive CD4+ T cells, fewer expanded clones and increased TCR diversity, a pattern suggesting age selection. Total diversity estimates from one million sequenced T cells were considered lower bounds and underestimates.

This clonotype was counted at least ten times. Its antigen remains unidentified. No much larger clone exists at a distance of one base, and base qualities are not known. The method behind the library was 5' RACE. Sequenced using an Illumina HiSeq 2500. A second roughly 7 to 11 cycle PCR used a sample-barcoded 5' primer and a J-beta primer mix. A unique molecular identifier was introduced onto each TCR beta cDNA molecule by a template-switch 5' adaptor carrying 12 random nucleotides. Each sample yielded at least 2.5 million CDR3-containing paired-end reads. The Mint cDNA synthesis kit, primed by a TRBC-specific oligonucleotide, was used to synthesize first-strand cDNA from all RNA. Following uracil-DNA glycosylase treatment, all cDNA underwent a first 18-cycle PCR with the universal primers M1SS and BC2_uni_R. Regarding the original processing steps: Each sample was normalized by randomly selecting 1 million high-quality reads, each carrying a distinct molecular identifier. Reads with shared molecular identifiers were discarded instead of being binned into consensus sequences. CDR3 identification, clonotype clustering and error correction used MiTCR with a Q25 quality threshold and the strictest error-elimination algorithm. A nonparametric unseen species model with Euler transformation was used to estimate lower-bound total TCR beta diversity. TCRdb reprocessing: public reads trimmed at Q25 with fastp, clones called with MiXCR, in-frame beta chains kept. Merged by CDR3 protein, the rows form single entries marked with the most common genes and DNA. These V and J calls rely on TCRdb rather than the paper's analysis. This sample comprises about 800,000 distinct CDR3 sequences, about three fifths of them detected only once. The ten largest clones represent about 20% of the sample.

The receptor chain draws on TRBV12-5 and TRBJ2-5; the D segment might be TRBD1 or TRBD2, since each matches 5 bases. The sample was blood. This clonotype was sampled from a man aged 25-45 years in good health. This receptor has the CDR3 CASGWDRPGVRETQYF. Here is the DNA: TGTGCTAGTGGTTGGGACCGACCTGGGGTCCGAGAGACCCAGTACTTC.